This paragraph reports one TCR beta chain. This clonotype turned up a few times. The specificity of this receptor is unknown. Base qualities are not at hand, and no much larger clone is one base apart. Taken from the germline V gene, the CDR1 and CDR2 loops are MDHEN and SYDVKM. There are 17 amino acids in the CDR3, from cysteine to phenylalanine inclusive. Solely the CDR3 DNA is kept, with 51 bases framed from the first base. Compared with germline, V lacks 7 bases and J lacks 9 bases; bases without a gene match: 15. This sample stems from a study of post-analysis software for immune sequencing data (dated by TCRdb to the mid-2010s). Notes on the research overall: The recorded disease courses included relapsing-remitting, secondary progressive and progressive-relapsing multiple sclerosis, and some patients had no subtype annotation. The patient repertoires were compared against approximately twelve previously published healthy control repertoires obtained from donors aged about 6 to 26 years. A subset of samples was prepared in parallel using single-end sample barcoding, then pooled and co-amplified after Illumina adapter ligation. Results the study describes overall, beyond this receptor: Several TRBV segments, including TRBV5-6, TRBV5-1 and TRBV20-1, were significantly more frequent in patients than controls. Multiple sclerosis patients had significantly lower normalized Chao1 diversity than controls, a result that suggests substantial peripheral T-cell clonal expansion. Direct clustering with F measure showed strong co-clustering of samples prepared in the same batch, prompting a batch-effect correction. The control group was slightly older than the multiple sclerosis patient group.

Library creation used PCR. Sequencing used an Illumina HiSeq 2500. To reduce PCR and sequencing biases, unique molecular identifiers were incorporated into the TCR beta cDNA libraries. Some 500,000 cDNA molecules were obtained for every 1 to 10 million input T cells, so each molecule roughly corresponded to one T cell. The patient libraries were prepared and sequenced using the same protocol as the earlier healthy control dataset. Samples belonging to the same batch were prepared together, multiplexed and sequenced on a shared HiSeq lane. Processing in the source paper ran as follows. Raw barcoded reads were processed with MIGEC, and single-read molecular identifier groups were discarded before consensus assembly and CDR3 extraction. Clonotype tables were post-analysed with VDJtools, normalizing diversity by down-sampling all datasets to the smallest sample size. To correct batch-related cross-sample contamination, repertoire overlap clustering matched CDR3 amino acid sequences but not nucleotide sequences. TCRdb handled the public reads itself, with Q25 trimming in fastp and clone calling in MiXCR, and kept productive beta chains. Entries that share a CDR3 protein sequence are merged under the most common genes and DNA. Clone size and V and J calls follow TCRdb, not the original study. Counted in this sample were under 200,000 distinct CDR3 sequences; 35% to 40% of them appeared once. Clones ranked in the top ten supply 25% to 35% of the sample.

Read against the paper, the sample's time point label means: second blood draw from one MS patient after hematopoietic stem cell transplantation. TCR beta repertoires were profiled from peripheral blood of 13 young patients with multiple sclerosis to demonstrate the VDJtools post-analysis software. The multiple sclerosis patients were children and adolescents ranging in age from 6 to 15 years. Recombination connected TRBV28 to TRBJ2-5, and TRBD2 aligns with 15 junction nucleotides. Specimen: blood, collected after autologous hematopoietic stem cell transplantation. The clonotype was recovered from a girl aged 10 to 17 with multiple sclerosis. Donor details come from another sample of the same person, matched by shared clones. The CDR3 in this case is CASTEGLAGGVRMAQYF. The DNA sequence follows: TGTGCCAGCACCGAGGGACTAGCGGGAGGAGTTAGAATGGCCCAGTACTTC.